This TCR beta chain stems from a study of blood T cell repertoires in COVID-19. In the study overall: Sites in the United States, Italy and Spain provided acute and convalescent COVID-19 samples.

The count of this clone is one. In the original workflow: Estimates of nucleated cell counts were drawn from the amplification of reference gene primers. The table came from immunoSEQ multiplex PCR; TCRdb's copy has only in-frame clones and leaves some out. V and J calls and clone size follow that table, whereas D and trimming were derived from the DNA. This sample has a few hundred thousand clones; about 82% occur once, and the top ten carry about 10%. This CDR3 comprises 14 residues. The V end was cut by 4 bases, the J end by 6 bases, with 16 bases between. Looked up from germline, CDR1 is SGHRS and CDR2 is YFSETQ.

Input material: peripheral blood. This chain links TRBV5-1 with TRBJ1-1; D is possibly TRBD1 (6 bases). The receptor's source is a woman older than 75 with acute or convalescent COVID-19. The CDR3 coding sequence is TGCGCCAGCAGCACAGGGACCCCTGGGGCTGAAGCTTTCTTT. Translation: CASSTGTPGAEAFF.